This entry features one TCR beta chain sequence. What it binds is not known. Within the sample, other DNA sequences also encode this same CDR3. The source of the sample is a study of cytomegalovirus exposure and HLA in healthy donors. Regarding the study as a whole: In a later analysis, V- and J-gene trimming of beta chains associated with a DCLRE1C missense variant, replicated independently. Some TCR beta chains (about 180 of them) were listed as cytomegalovirus-associated. A later analysis, which compared TCR beta chains of equal frequency, found the HLA-associated ones more clonally expanded. When the data were analyzed later, several of the most significant clusters appeared to be linked to common viral pathogens.

PCR involved 60 Vbeta and 13 Jbeta primers. The table came from immunoSEQ multiplex PCR; TCRdb's copy has only in-frame clones and leaves some out. The table shows 95,000 to 150,000 clones, with around 80% occurring only once. Germline CDR1 reads SGDLS; CDR2 reads YYNGEE. This CDR3 has 15 residues. V was clipped by 0 bases and J by 0 bases, with 9 bases between them. The chain has TRBV9 and TRBJ1-1; perhaps TRBD1 as D (5 bases). This TCR came from a young woman in good health and CMV-seronegative. The sequenced sample consisted of PBMCs. CDR3 sequence: CASSVEGRLNTEAFF. The CDR3 region has the DNA TGTGCCAGCAGCGTAGAGGGGCGGTTGAACACTGAAGCTTTCTTT.